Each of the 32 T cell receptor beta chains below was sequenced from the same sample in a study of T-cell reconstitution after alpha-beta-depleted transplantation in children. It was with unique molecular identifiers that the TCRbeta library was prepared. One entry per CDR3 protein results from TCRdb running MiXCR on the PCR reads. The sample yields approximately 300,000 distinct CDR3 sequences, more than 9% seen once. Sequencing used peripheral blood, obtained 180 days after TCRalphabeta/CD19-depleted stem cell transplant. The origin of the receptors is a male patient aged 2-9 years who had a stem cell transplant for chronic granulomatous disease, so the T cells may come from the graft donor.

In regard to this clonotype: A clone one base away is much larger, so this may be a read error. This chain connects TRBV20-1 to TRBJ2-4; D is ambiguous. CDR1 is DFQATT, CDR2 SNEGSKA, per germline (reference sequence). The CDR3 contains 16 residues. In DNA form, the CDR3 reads TGCAGTGCTGCTGCTAGTCCGGAATGGACCAAAAACAGTCAGTACTTC. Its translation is CSAAASPEWTKNSQYF.

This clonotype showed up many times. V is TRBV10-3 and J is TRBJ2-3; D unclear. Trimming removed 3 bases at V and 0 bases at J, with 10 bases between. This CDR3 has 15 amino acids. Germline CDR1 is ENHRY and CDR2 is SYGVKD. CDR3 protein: CAISDPLPSTDTQYF. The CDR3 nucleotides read TGTGCCATCAGTGACCCCCTACCGAGCACAGATACGCAGTATTTT.

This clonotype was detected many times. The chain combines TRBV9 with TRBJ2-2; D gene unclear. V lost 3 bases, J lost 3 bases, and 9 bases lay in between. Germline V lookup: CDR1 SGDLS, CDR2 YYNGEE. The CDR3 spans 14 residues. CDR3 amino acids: CASSAGRYTGELFF. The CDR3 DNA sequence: TGTGCCAGCAGCGCCGGACGGTACACCGGGGAGCTGTTTTTT.

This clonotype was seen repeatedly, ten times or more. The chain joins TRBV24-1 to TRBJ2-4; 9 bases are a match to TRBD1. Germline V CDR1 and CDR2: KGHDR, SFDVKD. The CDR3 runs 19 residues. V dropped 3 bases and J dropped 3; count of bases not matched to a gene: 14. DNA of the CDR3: TGTGCCACCAGTGATAGTCCCGGGACAGGGAACGGGGGCAAAAACATTCAGTACTTC. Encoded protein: CATSDSPGTGNGGKNIQYF.

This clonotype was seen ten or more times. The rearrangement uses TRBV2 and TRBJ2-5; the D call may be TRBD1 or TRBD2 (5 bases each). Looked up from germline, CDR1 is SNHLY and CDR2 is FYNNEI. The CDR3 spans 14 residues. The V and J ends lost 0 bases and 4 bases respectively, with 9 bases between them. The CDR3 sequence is CASSEAGARETQYF. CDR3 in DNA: TGTGCCAGCAGTGAAGCCGGGGCCCGAGAGACCCAGTACTTC.

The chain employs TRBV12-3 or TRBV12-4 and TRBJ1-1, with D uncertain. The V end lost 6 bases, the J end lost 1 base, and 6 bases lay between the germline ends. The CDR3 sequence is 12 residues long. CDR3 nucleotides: TGTGCCAGCAGGTTGGGGAACACTGAAGCTTTCTTT. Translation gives CASRLGNTEAFF.

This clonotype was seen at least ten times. The CDR3 region has the DNA TGTGCCAGCAGTTATTCCGTAGGGGGCGGGTATGGCTACACCTTC. Its translation is CASSYSVGGGYGYTF. This rearrangement joins TRBV6-5 to TRBJ1-2; 7 positions match TRBD1. The germline V gene encodes CDR1 MNHEY and CDR2 SVGAGI. With V trimmed by 3 bases and J by 5 bases, 9 bases remained unmatched. The CDR3 contains 15 residues.

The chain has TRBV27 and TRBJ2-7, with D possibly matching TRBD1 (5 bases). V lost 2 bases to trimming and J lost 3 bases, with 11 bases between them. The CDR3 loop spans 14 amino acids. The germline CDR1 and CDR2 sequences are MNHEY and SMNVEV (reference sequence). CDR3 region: CASSLGAQFYEQYF. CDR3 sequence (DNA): TGTGCCAGCAGTTTAGGGGCACAGTTCTACGAGCAGTACTTC.

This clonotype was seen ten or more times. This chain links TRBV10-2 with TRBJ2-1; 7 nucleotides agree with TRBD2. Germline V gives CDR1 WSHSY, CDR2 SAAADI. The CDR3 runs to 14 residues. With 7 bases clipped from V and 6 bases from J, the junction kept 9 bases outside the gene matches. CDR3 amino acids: CASNPGLPVNEQFF. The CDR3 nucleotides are TGCGCCAGCAACCCGGGACTACCCGTCAATGAGCAGTTCTTC.

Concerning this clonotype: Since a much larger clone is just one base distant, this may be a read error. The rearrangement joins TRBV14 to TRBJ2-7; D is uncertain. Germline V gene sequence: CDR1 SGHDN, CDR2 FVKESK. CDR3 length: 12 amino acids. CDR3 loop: CAISQGSSEQYF. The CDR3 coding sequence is TGTGCCATCAGCCAAGGAAGCTCTGAGCAGTACTTC.

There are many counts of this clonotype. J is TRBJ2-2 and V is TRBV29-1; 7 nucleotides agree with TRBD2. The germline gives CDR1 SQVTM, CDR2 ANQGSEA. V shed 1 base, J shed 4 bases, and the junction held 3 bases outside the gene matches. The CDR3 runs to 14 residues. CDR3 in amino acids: CSVEAGGVTGELFF. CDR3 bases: TGCAGCGTTGAAGCGGGAGGTGTCACCGGGGAGCTGTTTTTT.

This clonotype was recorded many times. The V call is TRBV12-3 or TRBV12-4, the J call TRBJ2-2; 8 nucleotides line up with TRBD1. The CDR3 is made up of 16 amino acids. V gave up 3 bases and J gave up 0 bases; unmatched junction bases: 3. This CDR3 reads CASSFWTGSNTGELFF. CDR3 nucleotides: TGTGCCAGCAGTTTTTGGACAGGGTCGAACACCGGGGAGCTGTTTTTT.

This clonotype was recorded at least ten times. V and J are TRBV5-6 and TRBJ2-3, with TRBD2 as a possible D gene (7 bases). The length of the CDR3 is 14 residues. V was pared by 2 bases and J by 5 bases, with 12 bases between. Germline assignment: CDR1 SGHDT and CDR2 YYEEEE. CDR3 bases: TGTGCCAGCAGCTTCGCGGGGGCTGTAGATACGCAGTATTTT. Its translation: CASSFAGAVDTQYF.

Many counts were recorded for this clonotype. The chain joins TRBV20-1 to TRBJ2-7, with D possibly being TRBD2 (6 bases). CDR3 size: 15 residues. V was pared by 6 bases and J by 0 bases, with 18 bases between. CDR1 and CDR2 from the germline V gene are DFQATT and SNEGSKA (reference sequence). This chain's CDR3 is CSAAWGVGSSYEQYF. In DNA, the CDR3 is TGCAGTGCCGCCTGGGGGGTGGGAAGCTCCTACGAGCAGTACTTC.

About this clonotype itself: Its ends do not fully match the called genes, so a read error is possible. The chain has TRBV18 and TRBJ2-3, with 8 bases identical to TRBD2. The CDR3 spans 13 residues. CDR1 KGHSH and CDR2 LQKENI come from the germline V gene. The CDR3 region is CAGSPGTRDRQYF. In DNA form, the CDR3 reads TGTGCCGGCTCACCAGGGACTAGAGATAGGCAGTATTTT. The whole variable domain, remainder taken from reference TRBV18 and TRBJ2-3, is NAGVMQNPRHLVRRRGQEARLRCSPMKGHSHVYWYRQLPEEGLKFMVYLQKENIIDESGMPKERFSAEFPKEGPSILRIQQVVRGDSAAYFCAGSPGTRDRQYFGPGTRLTVL.

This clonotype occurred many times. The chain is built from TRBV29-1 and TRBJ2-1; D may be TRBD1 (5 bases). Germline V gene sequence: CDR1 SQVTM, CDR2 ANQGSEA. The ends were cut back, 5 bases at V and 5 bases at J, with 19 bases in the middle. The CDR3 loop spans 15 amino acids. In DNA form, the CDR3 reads TGCAGCGTTTCCAGGGCCAGAACGTGGAACAATGAGCAGTTCTTC. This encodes CSVSRARTWNNEQFF.

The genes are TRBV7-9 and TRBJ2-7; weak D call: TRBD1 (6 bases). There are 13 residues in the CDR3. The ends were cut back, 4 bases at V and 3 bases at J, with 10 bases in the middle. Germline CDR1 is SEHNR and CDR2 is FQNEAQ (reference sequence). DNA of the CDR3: TGTGCCAGCAGCTCCGGGACAAGCTACGAGCAGTACTTC. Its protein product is CASSSGTSYEQYF.

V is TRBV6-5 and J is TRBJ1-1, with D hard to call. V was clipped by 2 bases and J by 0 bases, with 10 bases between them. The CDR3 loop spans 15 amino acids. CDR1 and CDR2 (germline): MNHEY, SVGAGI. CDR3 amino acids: CASSYNRRMNTEAFF. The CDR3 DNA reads TGTGCCAGCAGTTACAATAGGAGAATGAACACTGAAGCTTTCTTT.

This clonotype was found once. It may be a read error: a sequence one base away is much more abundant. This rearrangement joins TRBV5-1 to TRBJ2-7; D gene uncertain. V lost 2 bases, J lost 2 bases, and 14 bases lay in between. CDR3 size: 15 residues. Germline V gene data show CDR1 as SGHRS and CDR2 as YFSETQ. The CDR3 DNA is TGCGCCAGCAGCTTTTCCGACCGTCCGGCCTACGAGCAGTACTTC. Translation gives CASSFSDRPAYEQYF.

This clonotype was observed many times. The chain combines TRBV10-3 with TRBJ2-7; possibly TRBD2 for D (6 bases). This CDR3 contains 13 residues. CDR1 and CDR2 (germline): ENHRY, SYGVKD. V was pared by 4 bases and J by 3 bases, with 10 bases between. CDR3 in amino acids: CAISVGGDYEQYF. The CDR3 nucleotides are TGTGCCATCAGTGTCGGCGGGGACTACGAGCAGTACTTC.

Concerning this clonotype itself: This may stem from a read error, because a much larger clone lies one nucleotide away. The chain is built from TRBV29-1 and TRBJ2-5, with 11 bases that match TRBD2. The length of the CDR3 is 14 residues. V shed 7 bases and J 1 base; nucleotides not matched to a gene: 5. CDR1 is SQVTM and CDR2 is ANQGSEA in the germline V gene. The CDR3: CSAGTSGFQETQYF. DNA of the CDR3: TGCAGCGCTGGGACTAGCGGTTTCCAAGAGACCCAGTACTTC.

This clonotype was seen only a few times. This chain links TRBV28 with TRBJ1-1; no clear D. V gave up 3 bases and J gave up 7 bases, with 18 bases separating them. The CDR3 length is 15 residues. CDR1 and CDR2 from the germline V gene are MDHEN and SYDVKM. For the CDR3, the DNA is TGTGCCAGCAGTTTCATCGGGAGGGAATGGGGTGAAGCTTTCTTT. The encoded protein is CASSFIGREWGEAFF. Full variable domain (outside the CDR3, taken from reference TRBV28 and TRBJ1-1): DVKVTQSSRYLVKRTGEKVFLECVQDMDHENMFWYRQDPGLGLRLIYFSYDVKMKEKGDIPEGYSVSREKKERFSLILESASTNQTSMYLCASSFIGREWGEAFFGQGTRLTVV.

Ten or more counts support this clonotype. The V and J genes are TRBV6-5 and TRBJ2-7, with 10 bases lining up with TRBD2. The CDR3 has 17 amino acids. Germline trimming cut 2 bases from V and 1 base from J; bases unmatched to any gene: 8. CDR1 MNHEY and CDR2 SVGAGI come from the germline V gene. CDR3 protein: CASSYGLAGAPSYEQYF. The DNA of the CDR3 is TGTGCCAGCAGTTACGGGCTAGCGGGGGCTCCATCCTACGAGCAGTACTTC.

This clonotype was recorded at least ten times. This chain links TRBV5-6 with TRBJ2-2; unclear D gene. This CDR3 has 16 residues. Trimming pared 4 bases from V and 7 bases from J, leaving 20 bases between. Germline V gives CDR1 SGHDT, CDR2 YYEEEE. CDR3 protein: CASSLVGGISSGELFF. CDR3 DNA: TGTGCCAGCAGCCTGGTGGGTGGAATTTCAAGCGGGGAGCTGTTTTTT.

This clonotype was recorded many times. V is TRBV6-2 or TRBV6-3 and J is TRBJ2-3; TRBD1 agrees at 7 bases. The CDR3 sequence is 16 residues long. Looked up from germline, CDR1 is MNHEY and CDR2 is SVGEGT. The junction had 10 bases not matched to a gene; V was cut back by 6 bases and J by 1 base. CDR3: CASRGANRGGTDTQYF. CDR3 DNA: TGTGCCAGCAGAGGTGCGAACAGGGGAGGCACAGATACGCAGTATTTT.

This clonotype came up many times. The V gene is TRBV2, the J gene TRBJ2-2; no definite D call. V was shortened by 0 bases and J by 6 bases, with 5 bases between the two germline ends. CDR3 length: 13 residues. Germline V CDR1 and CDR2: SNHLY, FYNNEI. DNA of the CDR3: TGTGCCAGCAGTGAAGCGCGAGCCGGGGAGCTGTTTTTT. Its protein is CASSEARAGELFF.

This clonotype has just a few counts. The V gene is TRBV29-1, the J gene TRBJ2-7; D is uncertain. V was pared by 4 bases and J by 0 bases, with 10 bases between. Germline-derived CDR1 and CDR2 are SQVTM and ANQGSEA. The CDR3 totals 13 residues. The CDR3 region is CSVVGGISYEQYF. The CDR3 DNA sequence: TGCAGCGTTGTGGGTGGGATCTCCTACGAGCAGTACTTC.

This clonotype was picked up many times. The CDR3 coding sequence is TGTGCCACCAGTGATGCGACAAGTCCTTCTTCGAATGAGCAGTTCTTC. It is translated as CATSDATSPSSNEQFF. The chain employs TRBV24-1 and TRBJ2-1, with unresolved D. Deletions cut 3 bases from V and 7 bases from J, with 18 bases between. Germline lookup yields CDR1 KGHDR and CDR2 SFDVKD. CDR3 length equals 16 residues.

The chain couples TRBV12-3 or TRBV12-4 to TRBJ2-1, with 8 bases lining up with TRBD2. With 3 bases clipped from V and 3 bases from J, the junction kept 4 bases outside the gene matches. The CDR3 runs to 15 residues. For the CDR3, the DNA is TGTGCCAGCAGTTTTCGGGGGGGGGGCTACAATGAGCAGTTCTTC. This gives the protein CASSFRGGGYNEQFF.

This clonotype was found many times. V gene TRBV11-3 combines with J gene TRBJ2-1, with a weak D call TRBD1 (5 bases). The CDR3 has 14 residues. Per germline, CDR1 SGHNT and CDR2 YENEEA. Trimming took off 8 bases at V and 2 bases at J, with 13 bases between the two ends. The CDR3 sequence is CASQGTGPYNEQFF. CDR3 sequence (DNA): TGTGCCAGCCAGGGAACGGGCCCCTACAATGAGCAGTTCTTC.

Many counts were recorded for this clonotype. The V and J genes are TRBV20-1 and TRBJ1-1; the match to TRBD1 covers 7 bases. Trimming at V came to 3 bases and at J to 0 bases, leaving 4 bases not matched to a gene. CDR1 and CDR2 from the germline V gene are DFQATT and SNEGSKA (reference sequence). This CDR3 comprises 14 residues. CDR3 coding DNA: TGCAGTGCTAGTAGGGACAGCATGAACACTGAAGCTTTCTTT. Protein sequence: CSASRDSMNTEAFF.

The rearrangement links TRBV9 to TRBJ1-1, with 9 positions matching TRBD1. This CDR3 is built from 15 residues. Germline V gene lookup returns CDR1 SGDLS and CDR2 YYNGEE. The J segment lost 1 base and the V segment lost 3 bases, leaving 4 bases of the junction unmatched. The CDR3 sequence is CASSATQGANTEAFF. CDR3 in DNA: TGTGCCAGCAGCGCCACACAGGGGGCGAACACTGAAGCTTTCTTT.